These 22 T cell receptor beta chains originate from one sample sequenced in a study of T cells in Graves' hyperthyroidism and ophthalmopathy. There were TCR beta CDR3 regions amplified from RNA transcripts. When the TCR CDR3 underwent first-round RT-PCR, the HTBI primer set was used. Via MiXCR, TCRdb re-called the multiplex PCR reads, giving one row per CDR3 protein. The sample holds around 690,000 distinct CDR3 sequences; roughly 20% are singletons and the top ten take 34%. The sample was blood. The source of these receptors is a man younger than 40 with Graves' ophthalmopathy.

CDR3 sequence (DNA): TGTGCCAGCAGCCGCGGGACTAGCGGCGGTGAGCAGTTCTTC. This gives the protein CASSRGTSGGEQFF. The V and J genes are TRBV11-1 and TRBJ2-1, with 11 bases that match TRBD2. This CDR3 comprises 14 residues. Germline V gene sequence: CDR1 SGHAT, CDR2 FQDESV (reference sequence). V trimming: 5 bases; J trimming: 9 bases; junction bases outside the gene matches: 6.

The gene calls are TRBV7-9 and TRBJ2-1; D remains unclear. The CDR3 has 15 amino acids. CDR1 and CDR2 from the germline V gene are SEHNR and FQNEAQ (reference sequence). Trimming stripped 5 bases from V and 0 bases from J, with 11 bases between. Written as DNA, the CDR3 is TGTGCCAGCAGCCCCATAATGAGCTCCTACAATGAGCAGTTCTTC. The encoded protein is CASSPIMSSYNEQFF.

The chain has TRBV5-1 and TRBJ2-1; perhaps TRBD1 as D (5 bases). The CDR3 consists of 15 residues. Trimming took 0 bases from V and 4 from J, leaving 11 bases between them. Germline V gives CDR1 SGHRS, CDR2 YFSETQ. The CDR3 region has the DNA TGCGCCAGCAGCTTGGGGTCAGGGCTATACAATGAGCAGTTCTTC. Amino acid sequence: CASSLGSGLYNEQFF. The variable domain in full, completed from reference TRBV5-1 and TRBJ2-1, reads KAGVTQTPRYLIKTRGQQVTLSCSPISGHRSVSWYQQTPGQGLQFLFEYFSETQRNKGNFPGRFSGRQFSNSRSEMNVSTLELGDSALYLCASSLGSGLYNEQFFGPGTRLTVL.

Only a few counts were recorded for this clonotype. This sequence joins TRBV30 and TRBJ2-7, with TRBD1 matching over 10 bases. CDR1 GTSNPN and CDR2 SVGIG come from the germline V gene (reference sequence). The V gene end was trimmed by 5 bases and the J gene end by 6 bases; junction bases not matched to a gene: 10. The CDR3 sequence is 14 residues long. As DNA, the CDR3 is TGTGCCTGGGCCCGGACAGGGGGGGCCTCCGAGCAGTACTTC. It is translated as CAWARTGGASEQYF.

This chain joins TRBV4-1 and TRBJ2-7, with 10 bases matching TRBD2. The germline V gene has CDR1 MGHRA and CDR2 YSYEKL. The CDR3 loop spans 16 amino acids. The ends lost 2 bases at V and 2 bases at J; junction bases unmatched: 6. The CDR3 DNA reads as TGCGCCAGCAGCCAACTACCCGGGACTAGCGCCTACGAGCAGTACTTC. Amino acids: CASSQLPGTSAYEQYF.

This rearrangement joins TRBV4-1 to TRBJ2-7, with 7 nucleotides matching TRBD2. Germline trimming cut 3 bases from V and 2 bases from J; bases unmatched to any gene: 16. The CDR3 loop spans 18 amino acids. Germline lookup yields CDR1 MGHRA and CDR2 YSYEKL. The DNA for the CDR3 is TGCGCCAGCAGCCATGGCCCCGGCGGGACTAAGGGCCCCTACGAGCAGTACTTC. Translated: CASSHGPGGTKGPYEQYF.

V gene TRBV28 combines with J gene TRBJ2-2; tentative D call: TRBD1 (6 bases). There are 15 residues in the CDR3. V lost 1 base to trimming and J lost 1 base, with 7 bases between them. Germline assignment: CDR1 MDHEN and CDR2 SYDVKM. CDR3 DNA: TGTGCCAGCAGTTTATCGGGACAGAACACCGGGGAGCTGTTTTTT. Amino acids: CASSLSGQNTGELFF.

This clonotype was counted many times. This CDR3 reads CASSLEPKGYYNEQFF. As DNA, the CDR3 is TGTGCCAGCAGCTTAGAACCCAAGGGGTACTACAATGAGCAGTTCTTC. The chain joins TRBV7-3 to TRBJ2-1, with TRBD1 as a possible D gene (5 bases). The germline V and J ends were trimmed by 2 bases and 3 bases, with 14 bases remaining between them. Germline CDR1 SGHTA, CDR2 FQGTGA. The CDR3 length is 16 residues.

The sample holds many counts of this clonotype. This chain links TRBV2 with TRBJ2-3, with 9 bases matching TRBD2. The CDR3 spans 17 residues. Germline values: CDR1 SNHLY, CDR2 FYNNEI. The ends lost 6 bases at V and 2 bases at J; junction bases unmatched: 12. The CDR3 region is CASSFRTSGPPTDTQYF. The CDR3 coding sequence is TGTGCCAGCAGCTTCCGAACTAGCGGGCCACCCACAGATACGCAGTATTTT.

The genes are TRBV6-1 and TRBJ2-7; either TRBD1 or TRBD2 may supply D (5 bases each). The CDR3 runs 15 residues. Per the germline V gene, CDR1 is MNHNS and CDR2 is SASEGT. V gave up 10 bases and J gave up 0 bases, with 19 bases separating them. The CDR3 DNA is TGTGCCATCAGGGTGGACGGGGCTAGCTCCTACGAGCAGTACTTC. Protein product: CAIRVDGASSYEQYF.

The chain combines TRBV6-2 or TRBV6-3 with TRBJ2-4; 9 bases align to TRBD2. Germline trimming cut 11 bases from V and 0 bases from J; bases unmatched to any gene: 20. Per germline, CDR1 MNHEY and CDR2 SVGEGT. The CDR3 loop spans 19 amino acids. CDR3 amino acids: CASCKRYSGSHPAKNIQYF. The CDR3 DNA reads TGTGCCTCGTGCAAACGGTATAGCGGGAGTCATCCAGCCAAAAACATTCAGTACTTC.

The V and J genes are TRBV6-1 and TRBJ1-3; TRBD1 aligns across 8 bases. The J segment lost 4 bases and the V segment lost 6 bases, leaving 8 bases of the junction unmatched. The CDR3 loop spans 15 amino acids. Per germline, CDR1 MNHNS and CDR2 SASEGT. CDR3 nucleotide sequence: TGTGCCAGCAGGACGGACAGGGTTTCAGGAAACACCATATATTTT. Translating gives CASRTDRVSGNTIYF.

Many counts were recorded for this clonotype. The CDR3 sequence: CASTYGTARGNQPQHF. The CDR3 DNA sequence: TGTGCCAGCACCTATGGGACAGCCCGGGGCAATCAGCCCCAGCATTTT. V is TRBV2 and J is TRBJ1-5; 7 nucleotides align to TRBD1. V shed 7 bases, J shed 2 bases, and the junction held 11 bases outside the gene matches. The germline gives CDR1 SNHLY, CDR2 FYNNEI. CDR3 size: 16 residues.

The sample holds a few counts of this clonotype. The rearrangement uses TRBV20-1 and TRBJ2-1; 7 bases fit TRBD2. The germline gives CDR1 DFQATT, CDR2 SNEGSKA (reference sequence). The CDR3 runs 15 residues. V lost 6 bases and J lost 7; bases outside the gene matches: 15. The CDR3 sequence is CSANHWGRGRNEQFF. For the CDR3, the DNA is TGCAGTGCGAACCATTGGGGGAGGGGCCGAAATGAGCAGTTCTTC.

This clonotype was seen at least ten times. The CDR3 nucleotides read TGTGCCTGGAGTGTAAGAGTCCTTGAAGCTTTCTTT. Encoded protein: CAWSVRVLEAFF. V is TRBV30 and J is TRBJ1-1; no clear D gene. Trimming took off 0 bases at V and 7 bases at J, with 9 bases between the two ends. The CDR3 length is 12 residues. Germline CDR1 reads GTSNPN; CDR2 reads SVGIG (reference sequence). Filled out from reference TRBV30 and TRBJ1-1, the complete variable domain reads SQTIHQWPATLVQPVGSPLSLECTVEGTSNPNLYWYRQAAGRGLQLLFYSVGIGQISSEVPQNLSASRPQDRQFILSSKKLLLSDSGFYLCAWSVRVLEAFFGQGTRLTVV.

The CDR3 sequence: CASSVHRGTSADTTQYF. The CDR3 nucleotides read TGTGCCAGCAGTGTGCACCGGGGGACTTCAGCCGACACGACCCAGTACTTC. The V gene is TRBV6-1, the J gene TRBJ2-5; D is perhaps TRBD2 (6 bases). The germline gives CDR1 MNHNS, CDR2 SASEGT. V dropped 4 bases and J dropped 7 bases, with 25 bases sitting between them. The CDR3 has 17 residues.

This clonotype has a count of ten or more. The chain links TRBV11-2 to TRBJ2-1; 9 bases match TRBD2. The V gene end was trimmed by 7 bases and the J gene end by 9 bases; junction bases not matched to a gene: 19. The CDR3 consists of 17 residues. CDR1 and CDR2 from the germline V gene are SGHAT and FQNNGV. DNA of the CDR3: TGTGCCAGCAATCGGCCCAAGCTGCGGGAGGGGCGGGCTGAGCAGTTCTTC. Protein product: CASNRPKLREGRAEQFF.

This clonotype has a handful of counts. V usage is TRBV15 and J usage is TRBJ1-1; D call uncertain. Trimming removed 2 bases from V and 0 bases from J, with 16 bases in between. The CDR3 length is 17 residues. Looked up from germline, CDR1 is LNHNV and CDR2 is YYDKDF (reference sequence). The DNA of the CDR3 is TGTGCCACCAGCAGATCGACGGCCCTCCTAATGAACACTGAAGCTTTCTTT. This sequence encodes CATSRSTALLMNTEAFF.

The rearrangement uses TRBV7-3 and TRBJ2-1; 11 nucleotides line up with TRBD2. Germline V gene sequence: CDR1 SGHTA, CDR2 FQGTGA. The CDR3 length is 18 residues. The V gene end was trimmed by 5 bases and the J gene end by 0 bases; junction bases not matched to a gene: 9. The CDR3: CASSPETSGAASYNEQFF. CDR3 nucleotides: TGTGCCAGCAGCCCCGAGACTAGCGGGGCTGCCTCCTACAATGAGCAGTTCTTC.

Ten or more counts support this clonotype. J is TRBJ2-7 and V is TRBV28, with 10 bases matching TRBD1. With V trimmed by 7 bases and J by 1 base, 4 bases remained unmatched. Germline-derived CDR1 and CDR2 are MDHEN and SYDVKM. The length of the CDR3 is 14 residues. This CDR3 is CASTGGQGSYEQYF. CDR3 coding DNA: TGTGCCAGCACCGGGGGACAGGGGTCCTACGAGCAGTACTTC.

This clonotype showed up many times. The rearrangement uses TRBV20-1 and TRBJ2-7, with TRBD2 identical over 9 bases. V was clipped by 3 bases and J by 1 base; unmatched bases: 1. The CDR3 spans 13 residues. CDR1 and CDR2 (germline): DFQATT, SNEGSKA (reference sequence). CDR3 in amino acids: CSARLAGSYEQYF. The CDR3, as DNA: TGCAGTGCTAGGCTAGCGGGGTCCTACGAGCAGTACTTC.

J is TRBJ1-5 and V is TRBV19; 9 bases match TRBD1. CDR3 size: 15 residues. V shed 4 bases and J 4 bases; nucleotides not matched to a gene: 5. The germline gives CDR1 LNHDA, CDR2 SQIVND (reference sequence). The DNA for the CDR3 is TGTGCCAGTAGTACCCCCGGGACAGGGAATCAGCCCCAGCATTTT. This gives the protein CASSTPGTGNQPQHF.